The 4 T cell receptor beta chains below were found in one sample sequenced in a study of tumor-infiltrating lymphocytes in primary liver carcinoma. Researchers drew blood RNA from unsorted whole blood and extracted germline DNA as well. The input was around 0.5 ug total RNA; TCR beta cDNA was made from it with a constant-region primer. What produced the TCR beta libraries was three nested multiplex PCR rounds using slightly modified ARM-PCR. A C-beta reverse primer and TRBV1-TRBV30 forward primers served in each of the first two PCR rounds, at around 10 cycles apiece. TCRdb reprocessed the multiplex PCR reads via MiXCR and lists one record per CDR3 protein. The repertoire holds 310,000 or so distinct CDR3 sequences, with about 50% as singletons. Source material: peripheral blood. These receptors all stem from a woman in her twenties or thirties with primary liver carcinoma and hepatitis B virus infection.

The rearrangement links TRBV11-2 to TRBJ2-2; tentatively, D is TRBD2 (6 bases). Looked up from germline, CDR1 is SGHAT and CDR2 is FQNNGV. The CDR3 has 16 amino acids. The V and J ends lost 4 bases and 6 bases respectively, with 18 bases between them. The CDR3 sequence is CASSSTRSGSPGELFF. The CDR3 DNA is TGTGCCAGCAGCTCGACACGTAGCGGAAGCCCCGGGGAGCTGTTTTTT.

The gene calls are TRBV20-1 and TRBJ2-1; D uncertain. The CDR3 runs 15 residues. V dropped 1 base and J dropped 10 bases, with 20 bases sitting between them. Germline-derived CDR1 and CDR2 are DFQATT and SNEGSKA (reference sequence). Here the CDR3 reads CSARGQTSHTAEQFF. The CDR3 DNA reads TGCAGTGCTAGAGGGCAGACATCCCATACCGCCGAGCAGTTCTTC.

The chain uses TRBV24-1 and TRBJ2-1, with D hard to call. Germline values: CDR1 KGHDR, CDR2 SFDVKD. The CDR3 sequence is 15 residues long. The V end was cut by 5 bases, the J end by 5 bases, with 15 bases between. In DNA form, the CDR3 reads TGTGCCACCAGTGGAGATCGAGGCATCCACAATGAGCAGTTCTTC. This sequence encodes CATSGDRGIHNEQFF.

This clonotype was detected ten times or more. The rearrangement uses TRBV11-2 and TRBJ2-3; TRBD1 might be the D (6 bases). The ends were cut back, 4 bases at V and 1 base at J, with 27 bases in the middle. The CDR3 consists of 20 residues. Germline loops: CDR1 SGHAT, CDR2 FQNNGV. The CDR3 reads CASSSKTITGSGQRTDTQYF. In DNA form, the CDR3 reads TGTGCCAGCAGCTCCAAAACTATAACCGGGTCGGGACAACGCACAGATACGCAGTATTTT.